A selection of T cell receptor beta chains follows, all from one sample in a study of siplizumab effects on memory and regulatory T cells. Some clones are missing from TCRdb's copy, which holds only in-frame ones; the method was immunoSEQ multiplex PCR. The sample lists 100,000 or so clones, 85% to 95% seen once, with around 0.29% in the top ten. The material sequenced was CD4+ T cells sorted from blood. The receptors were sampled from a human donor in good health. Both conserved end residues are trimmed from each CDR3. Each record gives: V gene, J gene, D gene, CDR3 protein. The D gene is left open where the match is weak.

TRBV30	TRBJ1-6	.	AWSVGGYNSPLH
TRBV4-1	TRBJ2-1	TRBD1	ASSQVADRGYNEQF
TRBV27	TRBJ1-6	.	ASSFDRAGTRSPLH
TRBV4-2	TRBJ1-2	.	ASSQDAGSSYGYT
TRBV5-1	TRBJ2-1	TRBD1	ASSFDRGPYNEQF
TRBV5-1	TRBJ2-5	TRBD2	ASIIGGRGGETQY
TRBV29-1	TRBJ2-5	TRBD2	SFRWGGETQY
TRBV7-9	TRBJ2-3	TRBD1	ASSPQGAQGDTQY
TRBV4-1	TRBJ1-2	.	ASSQPRAGWWGYT
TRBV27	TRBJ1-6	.	ASSSVLGGSPLH
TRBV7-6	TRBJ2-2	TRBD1	ASRTIGQATGELF
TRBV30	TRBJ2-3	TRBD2	AWSVPSGSTDTQY
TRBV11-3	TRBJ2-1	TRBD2	ASSPPLGGGSPTHEQF
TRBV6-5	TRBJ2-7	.	ASSYSAGREQY
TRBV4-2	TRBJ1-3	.	ASSQVTRSGNTIY
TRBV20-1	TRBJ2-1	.	SARWDNEQF
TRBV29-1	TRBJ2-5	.	SVLRGETQY
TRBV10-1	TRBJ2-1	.	ASSSRGLAVNEQF
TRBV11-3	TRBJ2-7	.	ASSLGPDEGEQY
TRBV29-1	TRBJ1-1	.	SVARDNVNTEAF